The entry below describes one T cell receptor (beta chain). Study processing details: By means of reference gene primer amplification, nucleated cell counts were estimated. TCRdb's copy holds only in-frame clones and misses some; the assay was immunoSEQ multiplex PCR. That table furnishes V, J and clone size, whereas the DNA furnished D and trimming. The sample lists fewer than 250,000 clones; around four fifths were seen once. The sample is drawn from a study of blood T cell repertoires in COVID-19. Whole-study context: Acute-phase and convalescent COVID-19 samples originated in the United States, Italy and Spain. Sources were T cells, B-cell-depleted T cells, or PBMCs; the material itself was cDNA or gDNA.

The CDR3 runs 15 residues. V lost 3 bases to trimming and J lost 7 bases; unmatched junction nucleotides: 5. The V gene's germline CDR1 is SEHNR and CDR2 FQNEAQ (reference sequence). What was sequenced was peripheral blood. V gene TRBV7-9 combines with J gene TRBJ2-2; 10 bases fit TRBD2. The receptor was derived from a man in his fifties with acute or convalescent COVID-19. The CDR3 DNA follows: TGTGCCAGCAGCTTTACTAGCGGGACTATCGGGGAGCTGTTTTTT. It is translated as CASSFTSGTIGELFF.